This T cell receptor (beta chain) was recovered during a study of blood T cell repertoires in COVID-19. The CDR3 totals 15 residues. The germline gives CDR1 SNHLY, CDR2 FYNNEI. The ends lost 8 bases at V and 3 bases at J; junction bases unmatched: 10. Clones were sequenced by immunoSEQ multiplex PCR, and TCRdb holds only the in-frame ones, with some missing. The table has around 100,000 clones, about 85% seen once; the top ten hold more than 5%. The TCR originated in a woman aged 50 to 60 with COVID-19, enrolled during active disease. The sample consisted of peripheral blood. The V gene is TRBV2, the J gene TRBJ2-3; 8 bases agree with TRBD2. CDR3 DNA sequence: TGTGCCAGCGCTAAAGCGGGACTAGATACAGATACGCAGTATTTT. This sequence encodes CASAKAGLDTDTQYF.